This record concerns one T cell receptor beta chain sequence. No antigen is known for it. The sample is drawn from a study of cytomegalovirus exposure and HLA in healthy donors. General study results and limits: A later analysis linked a missense variant in DCLRE1C to the trimming of TCR beta V and J genes. Later analysis indicated greater clonal expansion among HLA-associated TCR beta chains than among equally common other chains. Several of the most significant clusters were apparently associated with common viral pathogens in a later analysis. Donors belonging to an Asian-associated ancestry cluster reportedly showed fewer N-insertions in productive TCRs than the approximately 690-donor mean, according to what a later analysis found.

13 Jbeta primers and 60 Vbeta primers were used for the PCR. TCRdb's copy holds only in-frame clones and misses some; the assay was immunoSEQ multiplex PCR. This table holds about 150,000 clones, around four fifths found once. The sample comprised PBMCs. The receptor was isolated from a woman aged 50 to 60 in good health and CMV-seropositive.

CDR3: CASSPNTGVSTDTQYF. Written as DNA, the CDR3 is TGTGCCAGCAGCCCAAATACAGGGGTTAGTACAGATACGCAGTATTTT. This chain connects TRBV5-4 to TRBJ2-3; 7 bases match TRBD1. CDR1 and CDR2 (germline): SGHNT, YYREEE (reference sequence). This CDR3 is 16 amino acids long. Trimming took 4 bases from V and 3 from J; bases not matched to a gene: 11. The full variable domain, its missing parts supplied by reference TRBV5-4 and TRBJ2-3, is ETGVTQSPTHLIKTRGQQVTLRCSSQSGHNTVSWYQQALGQGPQFIFQYYREEENGRGNFPPRFSGLQFPNYSSELNVNALELDDSALYLCASSPNTGVSTDTQYFGPGTRLTVL.